This T cell receptor (beta chain) was captured by sequencing in a study of regulatory T cells in long-lasting Graves disease. At the level of the study: Over 5 years of antithyroid drugs plus positive TSH receptor antibodies defined persistent Graves' disease.

Overall study findings and caveats: Persistent cases favored TRBV28, TRBJ1-2 and TRBJ2-5. With approximately 2,500 shared public clonotypes, persistent patients exceeded new patients, who shared over 850. Investigators studied peripheral blood only, not thyroid tissue.

Time point denoted: persistent/refractory GD, antithyroid drugs over 5 years with positive TRAb. Researchers made the TCR library from RNA that was extracted from PBMCs. Assembly of TCR beta libraries relied on iRepertoire HTBI primers together with Arm-PCR of CDR3 regions. TCRdb redid the calling of the multiplex PCR reads with MiXCR, one entry per CDR3 protein. The profile shows about 400,000 distinct CDR3 sequences, around 20% of them singletons. V was pared by 4 bases and J by 0 bases, with 11 bases of the junction left unmatched. Germline values: CDR1 SGHRS, CDR2 YFSETQ. This CDR3 contains 17 residues. Comments on this clonotype: Its antigen is undetermined.

J is TRBJ1-1 and V is TRBV5-1, with TRBD1 matching 8 bases. The specimen comprised peripheral blood mononuclear cells (PBMCs), sampled when the disease was refractory, from a patient treated with antithyroid drugs. The TCR sequence derives from a female donor with Graves disease. The CDR3 loop is CASSPTGTGDMNTEAFF. CDR3 in DNA: TGCGCCAGCAGCCCAACCGGGACAGGAGACATGAACACTGAAGCTTTCTTT. The whole variable domain, filled in from reference TRBV5-1 and TRBJ1-1, reads KAGVTQTPRYLIKTRGQQVTLSCSPISGHRSVSWYQQTPGQGLQFLFEYFSETQRNKGNFPGRFSGRQFSNSRSEMNVSTLELGDSALYLCASSPTGTGDMNTEAFFGQGTRLTVV.